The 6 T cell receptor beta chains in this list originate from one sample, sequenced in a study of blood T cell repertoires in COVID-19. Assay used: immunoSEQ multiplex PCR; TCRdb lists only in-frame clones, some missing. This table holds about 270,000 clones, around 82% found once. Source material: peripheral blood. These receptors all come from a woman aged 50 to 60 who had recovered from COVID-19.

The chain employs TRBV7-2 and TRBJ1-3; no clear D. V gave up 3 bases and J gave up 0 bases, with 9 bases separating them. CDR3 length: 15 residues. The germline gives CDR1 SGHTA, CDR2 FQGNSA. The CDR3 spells CASSFGRSSGNTIYF. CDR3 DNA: TGTGCCAGCAGCTTTGGCAGAAGCTCTGGAAACACCATATATTTT.

In nucleotides, the CDR3 is TGTGCCAGCAGTCAACTTACAGGGTTCGATGAGCAGTTCTTC. It yields the protein CASSQLTGFDEQFF. V and J are TRBV6-2 or TRBV6-3 and TRBJ2-1; possible D gene TRBD1, 6 bases. This CDR3 is 14 amino acids long. Germline V CDR1 and CDR2: MNHEY, SVGEGT. Trimming took 5 bases from V and 8 from J, leaving 16 bases between them.

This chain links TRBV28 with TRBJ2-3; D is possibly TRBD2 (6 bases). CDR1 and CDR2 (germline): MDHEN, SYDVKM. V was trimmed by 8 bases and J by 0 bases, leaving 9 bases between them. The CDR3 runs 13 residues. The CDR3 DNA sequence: TGTGCCAGCGTCAGCGGGAGCACAGATACGCAGTATTTT. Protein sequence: CASVSGSTDTQYF.

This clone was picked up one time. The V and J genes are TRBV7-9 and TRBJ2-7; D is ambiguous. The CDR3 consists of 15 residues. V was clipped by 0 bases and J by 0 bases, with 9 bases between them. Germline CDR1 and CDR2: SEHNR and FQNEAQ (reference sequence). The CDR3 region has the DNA TGTGCCAGCAGCTTAGCGGCGGTCCTCTCCTACGAGCAGTACTTC. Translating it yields CASSLAAVLSYEQYF.

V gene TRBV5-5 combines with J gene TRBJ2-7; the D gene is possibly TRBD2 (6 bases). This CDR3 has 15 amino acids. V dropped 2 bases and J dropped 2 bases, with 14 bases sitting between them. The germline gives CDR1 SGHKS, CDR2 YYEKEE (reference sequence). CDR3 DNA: TGTGCCAGCAGCTTAGGACTATTCCCGACCTACGAGCAGTACTTC. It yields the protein CASSLGLFPTYEQYF.

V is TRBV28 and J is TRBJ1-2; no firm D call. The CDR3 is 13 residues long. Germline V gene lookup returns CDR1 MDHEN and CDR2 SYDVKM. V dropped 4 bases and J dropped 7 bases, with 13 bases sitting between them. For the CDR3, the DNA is TGTGCCAGCAGTTCCGCAGCCTCGGGTGGCTACACCTTC. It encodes CASSSAASGGYTF.